Sequencing of this T cell receptor (beta chain) was carried out in a study of CD8+ T cells in alopecia areata. Study-wide results and caveats: Lesional scalp, notably in alopecia totalis/universalis, had clonality above that of normal scalp.

This clone was seen only a few times. Its cognate antigen is unknown. Indicated treatment: oral pan-JAK inhibitor, 5-10 mg twice daily. V lost 2 bases and J lost 0, with 11 bases in between. CDR3 length equals 15 residues. CDR1 is MNHNY, CDR2 SVGAGI, per germline (reference sequence). In each case, RNA was isolated and then reverse transcribed into cDNA as the sequencing template. Only in-frame clones appear in the TCRdb table, and some are missing; sequencing was by immunoSEQ multiplex PCR. Here the sample spans 150,000 to 250,000 clones, 58% being singletons. The gene calls are TRBV6-6 and TRBJ2-7, with D uncertain. This sequence was found in a human donor with alopecia areata. The specimen comprised CD4+ T cells sorted from blood, sampled at week 24, from a patient treated with tofacitinib. CDR3 coding DNA: TGTGCCAGCAGTTACCCGTCGGTGGGCTCCTACGAGCAGTACTTC. It yields the protein CASSYPSVGSYEQYF.